The 11 T cell receptor beta chains below come from one sample, sequenced in a study of identical twins. MiXCR, run by TCRdb on the 5' RACE reads, gives a single entry per CDR3 protein. The sample has 600,000 to 850,000 distinct CDR3 sequences, roughly 20% seen once. The same sample was also studied in work on T cells expressing NK-cell markers.

The sample was PBMCs. All receptors derive from a woman between 18 and 30 years old in good health.

A single count supports this clonotype. The gene calls are TRBV11-3 and TRBJ2-1, with TRBD2 as a possible D gene (6 bases). The V end lost 4 bases, the J end lost 3 bases, and 13 bases lay between the germline ends. The CDR3 has 15 amino acids. Germline V CDR1 and CDR2: SGHNT, YENEEA. The CDR3 nucleotides are TGTGCCAGCAGCTCCCGGGACTCCATCTACAATGAGCAGTTCTTC. This sequence encodes CASSSRDSIYNEQFF.

The table lists this clonotype with a few counts. The rearrangement uses TRBV10-1 and TRBJ2-7; the D is unclear. Germline CDR1 WNHNN, CDR2 SYGVQD (reference sequence). V lost 7 bases to trimming and J lost 7 bases, with 11 bases between them. The CDR3 contains 11 residues. CDR3 protein: CASNVGVEQYF. DNA of the CDR3: TGCGCCAGCAACGTGGGTGTGGAGCAGTACTTC.

This clonotype was counted a few times. This sequence joins TRBV20-1 and TRBJ2-1; no clear D. The germline gives CDR1 DFQATT, CDR2 SNEGSKA (reference sequence). Trimming shortened V by 0 bases and J by 0 bases, and 12 bases separated the two germline ends. The CDR3 length is 16 residues. The CDR3 DNA is TGCAGTGCTAGAGACTTGAGCAGTTACTCCTACAATGAGCAGTTCTTC. Protein product: CSARDLSSYSYNEQFF.

The sample holds a few counts of this clonotype. This chain links TRBV7-9 with TRBJ1-1; weak D call: TRBD1 (5 bases). Germline loops: CDR1 SEHNR, CDR2 FQNEAQ (reference sequence). This CDR3 has 15 residues. Trimming left V 1 base short and J 4 bases short, with 13 bases between. The CDR3 here is CASSLDFWGSTEAFF. Here the CDR3 DNA reads TGTGCCAGCAGCTTAGATTTTTGGGGGAGCACTGAAGCTTTCTTT.

This clonotype was seen a handful of times. The chain employs TRBV15 and TRBJ2-1; D is undetermined. V was shortened by 0 bases and J by 4 bases, with 13 bases between the two germline ends. The length of the CDR3 is 16 residues. In germline, CDR1 is LNHNV, CDR2 YYDKDF (reference sequence). CDR3 sequence reads: CATSRDQSAVYNEQFF. The DNA of the CDR3 is TGTGCCACCAGCAGAGATCAGTCCGCAGTGTACAATGAGCAGTTCTTC.

CDR3 DNA sequence: TGTGCCAGCAGCCCCGGGACAGGGACGTGGGAGCTGTTTTTT. It specifies CASSPGTGTWELFF. V and J are TRBV7-3 and TRBJ2-2, with TRBD1 matching over 9 bases. Germline assignment: CDR1 SGHTA and CDR2 FQGTGA. The CDR3 length is 14 residues. V lost 5 bases and J lost 9; bases outside the gene matches: 7.

This clonotype showed up just a few times. V gene TRBV27 combines with J gene TRBJ2-2, with TRBD1 matching over 7 bases. Germline CDR1 and CDR2: MNHEY and SMNVEV (reference sequence). The J segment lost 4 bases and the V segment lost 0 bases, leaving 2 bases of the junction unmatched. The CDR3 has 15 amino acids. CDR3: CASSLSTGPTGELFF. The CDR3 region has the DNA TGTGCCAGCAGTTTATCGACAGGGCCCACCGGGGAGCTGTTTTTT.

The rearrangement uses TRBV5-1 and TRBJ2-1, with 7 bases that match TRBD2. V lost 0 bases, J lost 2 bases, and 8 bases stayed unmatched. CDR1 SGHRS and CDR2 YFSETQ come from the germline V gene. The CDR3 spans 17 residues. DNA for the CDR3: TGCGCCAGCAGCTTGGCCCCCCTAGCGGCAACCTACAATGAGCAGTTCTTC. Its translation: CASSLAPLAATYNEQFF.

This sequence joins TRBV20-1 and TRBJ2-7; D unresolved. Trimming took 6 bases from V and 4 from J, leaving 10 bases between them. Germline V lookup: CDR1 DFQATT, CDR2 SNEGSKA (reference sequence). The length of the CDR3 is 11 residues. The CDR3 sequence: CSASAEYEQYF. The CDR3, as DNA: TGCAGTGCGAGTGCGGAATACGAGCAGTACTTC.

The rearrangement links TRBV20-1 to TRBJ2-5; D possibly uses TRBD1 or TRBD2 (5 bases each). The CDR3 extends over 15 amino acids. Germline lookup yields CDR1 DFQATT and CDR2 SNEGSKA (reference sequence). V was pared by 3 bases and J by 5 bases, with 19 bases between. The CDR3 region is CSASFGLGRQETQYF. The CDR3 DNA reads as TGCAGTGCTAGTTTCGGGTTGGGGAGACAGGAGACCCAGTACTTC.

The gene calls are TRBV2 and TRBJ1-1; D gene uncertain. CDR3 length equals 13 residues. V was pared by 7 bases and J by 0 bases, with 9 bases between. Per the germline V gene, CDR1 is SNHLY and CDR2 is FYNNEI. CDR3 loop: CASTGRVNTEAFF. The CDR3, as DNA: TGTGCCAGCACCGGACGGGTGAACACTGAAGCTTTCTTT.